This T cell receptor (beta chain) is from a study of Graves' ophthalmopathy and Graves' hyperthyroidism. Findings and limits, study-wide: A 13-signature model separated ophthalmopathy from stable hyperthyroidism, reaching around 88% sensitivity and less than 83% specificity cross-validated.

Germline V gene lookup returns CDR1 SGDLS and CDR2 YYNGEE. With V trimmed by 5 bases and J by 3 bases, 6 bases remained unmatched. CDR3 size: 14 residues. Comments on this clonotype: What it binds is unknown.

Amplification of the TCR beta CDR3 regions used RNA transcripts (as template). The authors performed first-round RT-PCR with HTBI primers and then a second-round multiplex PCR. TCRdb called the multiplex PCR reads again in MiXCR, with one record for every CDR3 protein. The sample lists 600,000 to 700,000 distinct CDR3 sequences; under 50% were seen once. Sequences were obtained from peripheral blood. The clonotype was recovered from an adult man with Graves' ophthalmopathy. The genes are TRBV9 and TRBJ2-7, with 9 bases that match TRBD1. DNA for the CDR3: TGTGCCAGCAGGGCGGGGACAGGGCTCTACGAGCAGTACTTC. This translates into CASRAGTGLYEQYF.